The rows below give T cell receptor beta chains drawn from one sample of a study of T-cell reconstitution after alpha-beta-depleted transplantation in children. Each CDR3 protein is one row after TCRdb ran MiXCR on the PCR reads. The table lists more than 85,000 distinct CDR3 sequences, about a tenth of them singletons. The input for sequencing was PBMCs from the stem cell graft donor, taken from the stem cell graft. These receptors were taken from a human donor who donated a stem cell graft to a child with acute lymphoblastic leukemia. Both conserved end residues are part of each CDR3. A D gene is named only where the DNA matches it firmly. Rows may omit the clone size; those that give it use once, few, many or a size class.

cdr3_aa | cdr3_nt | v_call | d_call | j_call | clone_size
CSARDKGDIQYF | TGCAGTGCTAGAGATAAAGGGGACATTCAGTACTTC | TRBV20-1 | . | TRBJ2-4 | .
CASSQDRGTTGSGEKLFF | TGCGCCAGCAGCCAAGACCGAGGGACGACAGGGAGCGGGGAAAAACTGTTTTTT | TRBV4-1 | TRBD1 | TRBJ1-4 | many
CASSVRGSQETQYF | TGTGCCAGCAGCGTACGTGGGTCCCAAGAGACCCAGTACTTC | TRBV9 | . | TRBJ2-5 | many
CASSYWTGASNYGYTF | TGTGCCAGCAGTTACTGGACAGGGGCTTCTAACTATGGCTACACCTTC | TRBV6-5 | TRBD1 | TRBJ1-2 | many
CASSEAGDSSYEQYF | TGTGCCAGCAGTGAAGCGGGGGACAGCTCCTACGAGCAGTACTTC | TRBV6-1 | TRBD1 | TRBJ2-7 | medium-sized
CASSIRGRGTNEKLFF | TGTGCCAGCAGTATAAGAGGGAGGGGGACTAATGAAAAACTGTTTTTT | TRBV6-5 | . | TRBJ1-4 | many
CASGLVRGLSSYEQYF | TGTGCTAGTGGTTTGGTACGGGGTCTCAGCTCCTACGAGCAGTACTTC | TRBV12-5 | . | TRBJ2-7 | many
CASSPEASYEQYF | TGTGCCAGCTCACCCGAGGCGTCCTACGAGCAGTACTTC | TRBV18 | . | TRBJ2-7 | many
CASSLEAIKNIQYF | TGTGCCAGCAGCTTAGAGGCAATCAAAAACATTCAGTACTTC | TRBV11-2 | . | TRBJ2-4 | many
CASSQDGERGPYNEQFF | TGCGCCAGCAGCCAAGATGGGGAGCGGGGGCCCTACAATGAGCAGTTCTTC | TRBV4-1 | TRBD2 | TRBJ2-1 | many
CASSYSTSGTDTQYF | TGTGCCAGCAGTTACTCGACTAGCGGGACAGATACGCAGTATTTT | TRBV6-5 | TRBD2 | TRBJ2-3 | many
CATSDSGAAASSQPQHF | TGTGCCACCAGTGATTCAGGGGCGGCGGCCTCCAGTCAGCCCCAGCATTTT | TRBV24-1 | . | TRBJ1-5 | large
CASSSWGGAETQYF | TGTGCCAGCAGCTCCTGGGGGGGCGCTGAGACCCAGTACTTC | TRBV7-2 | . | TRBJ2-5 | many
CSVEKLAGLKENIQYF | TGCAGCGTTGAAAAGCTAGCGGGGCTGAAGGAAAACATTCAGTACTTC | TRBV29-1 | TRBD2 | TRBJ2-4 | many
CASSGAVHTDTQYF | TGTGCCAGCAGCGGAGCGGTGCACACAGATACGCAGTATTTT | TRBV5-4 | . | TRBJ2-3 | .
CASSYPLHGPPKSSYNEQFF | TGTGCCAGCAGTTACCCCCTTCACGGCCCTCCTAAGAGCTCCTACAATGAGCAGTTCTTC | TRBV6-2/TRBV6-3 | . | TRBJ2-1 | many
CASSTGLAGYQETQYF | TGTGCCAGCAGCACAGGACTAGCGGGGTACCAAGAGACCCAGTACTTC | TRBV3-1 | TRBD2 | TRBJ2-5 | many
CASSVSDTEQFF | TGTGCCAGCAGCGTTAGCGACACTGAGCAGTTCTTC | TRBV9 | . | TRBJ2-1 | many
CASSLDPGVRAGELFF | TGTGCCAGCAGTTTAGATCCGGGAGTAAGGGCCGGGGAGCTGTTTTTT | TRBV27 | . | TRBJ2-2 | many
CASSQQRGAYNEQFF | TGCGCCAGCAGCCAACAGCGGGGGGCGTACAATGAGCAGTTCTTC | TRBV4-3 | TRBD2 | TRBJ2-1 | many
CASSPGGSGTYEQYF | TGCGCCAGCAGCCCTGGGGGTAGCGGGACCTACGAGCAGTACTTC | TRBV5-1 | TRBD2 | TRBJ2-7 | many
CASSAGVLLGETQYF | TGTGCCAGCAGCGCCGGGGTATTGCTAGGAGAGACCCAGTACTTC | TRBV5-6 | . | TRBJ2-5 | many
CASSLAWTGVSETQYF | TGTGCCAGCAGTTTAGCGTGGACAGGGGTTTCAGAGACCCAGTACTTC | TRBV12-3/TRBV12-4 | TRBD1 | TRBJ2-5 | many
CASSRQSPGLADAYEQYF | TGTGCCAGCAGCCGTCAGTCCCCTGGGCTAGCGGATGCTTACGAGCAGTACTTC | TRBV3-1 | TRBD2 | TRBJ2-7 | many
CASSLGGAVVEAFF | TGTGCCAGCAGTTTAGGGGGGGCGGTGGTTGAAGCTTTCTTT | TRBV12-3/TRBV12-4 | . | TRBJ1-1 | many
CASSSTPGTRDTQYF | TGTGCCAGCAGTAGTACCCCAGGAACCCGAGATACGCAGTATTTT | TRBV6-5 | . | TRBJ2-3 | many
CGQHSGNTIYF | TGCGGACAGCACTCTGGAAACACCATATATTTT | TRBV29-1 | . | TRBJ1-3 | many
CAIRFRYF | TGTGCCATAAGGTTCCGGTACTTC | TRBV30 | . | TRBJ2-7 | many